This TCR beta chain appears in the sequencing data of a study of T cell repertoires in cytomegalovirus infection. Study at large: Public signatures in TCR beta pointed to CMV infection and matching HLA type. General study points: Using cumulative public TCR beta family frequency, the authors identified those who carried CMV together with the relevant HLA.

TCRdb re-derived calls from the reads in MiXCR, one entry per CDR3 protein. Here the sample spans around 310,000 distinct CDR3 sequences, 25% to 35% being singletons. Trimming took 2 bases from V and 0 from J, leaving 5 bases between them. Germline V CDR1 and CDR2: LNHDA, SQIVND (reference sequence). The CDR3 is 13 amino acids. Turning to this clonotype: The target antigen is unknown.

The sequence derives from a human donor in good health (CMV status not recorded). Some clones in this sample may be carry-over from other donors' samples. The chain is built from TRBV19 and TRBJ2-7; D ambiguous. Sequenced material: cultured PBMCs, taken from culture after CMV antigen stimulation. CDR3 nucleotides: TGTGCCAGTAGTATAAAACACTCCTACGAGCAGTACTTC. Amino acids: CASSIKHSYEQYF.